A selection of T cell receptor beta chains follows, all from one sample in a study of CD8 T cells in Susac syndrome. TCRdb reprocessed the immunoSEQ multiplex PCR reads via MiXCR and lists one record per CDR3 protein. Among around 200,000 distinct CDR3 sequences listed, approximately 95% were seen once. The sequenced material came from CD4+ T cells from PBMCs. The receptors come from a human donor with multiple sclerosis. CDR3s include the opening cysteine and the closing phenylalanine or tryptophan. Each record gives: J gene, D gene, clone size, V gene, CDR3 protein, CDR3 DNA. The D gene is left open where the match is weak. The size of a clone is reported for some rows only, either as once, few or many, or as a class for expanded clones.

J gene: TRBJ2-1; D gene: TRBD1; clone size: .; V gene: TRBV7-9; CDR3 protein: CASTSGQVDNEQFF; CDR3 DNA: TGTGCCAGCACCTCCGGACAGGTCGACAATGAGCAGTTCTTC
J gene: TRBJ2-7; D gene: TRBD2; clone size: .; V gene: TRBV6-6; CDR3 protein: CASTHGGGGVYEQYF; CDR3 DNA: TGTGCCAGCACTCATGGGGGGGGAGGGGTCTACGAGCAGTACTTC
J gene: TRBJ2-7; D gene: TRBD2; clone size: .; V gene: TRBV5-4; CDR3 protein: CASSSLGGEGRLNF; CDR3 DNA: TGTGCCAGCAGCTCTCTTGGAGGGGAGGGCCGTTTGAACTTC
J gene: TRBJ2-5; D gene: .; clone size: .; V gene: TRBV23-1; CDR3 protein: CASSPLTGTPFGTQYF; CDR3 DNA: TGCGCCAGCAGTCCGCTGACCGGGACACCTTTTGGGACCCAGTACTTC
J gene: TRBJ2-2; D gene: .; clone size: .; V gene: TRBV4-2; CDR3 protein: CASSPYSRTGELFF; CDR3 DNA: TGTGCCAGCAGCCCTTACTCTAGGACCGGGGAGCTGTTTTTT
J gene: TRBJ1-1; D gene: .; clone size: .; V gene: TRBV12-5; CDR3 protein: CASGLVQDTEAFF; CDR3 DNA: TGTGCTAGTGGTTTGGTACAGGACACTGAAGCTTTCTTT
J gene: TRBJ2-5; D gene: TRBD1; clone size: .; V gene: TRBV5-1; CDR3 protein: CASSLAGTGQETQYF; CDR3 DNA: TGCGCCAGCAGCTTGGCCGGGACAGGACAAGAGACCCAGTACTTC
J gene: TRBJ2-5; D gene: .; clone size: once; V gene: TRBV3-1; CDR3 protein: CASSPPGRQETQYF; CDR3 DNA: TGTGCCAGCAGCCCCCCGGGCAGACAAGAGACCCAGTACTTC
J gene: TRBJ2-7; D gene: .; clone size: few; V gene: TRBV20-1; CDR3 protein: CSARRDSYEQYF; CDR3 DNA: TGCAGTGCTAGGCGGGACAGCTACGAGCAGTACTTC
J gene: TRBJ1-1; D gene: .; clone size: .; V gene: TRBV9; CDR3 protein: CASSAQGGSEAFF; CDR3 DNA: TGTGCCAGCAGCGCACAGGGAGGGTCTGAAGCTTTCTTT
J gene: TRBJ2-1; D gene: TRBD2; clone size: .; V gene: TRBV11-2; CDR3 protein: CASSPRLAGGNEQFF; CDR3 DNA: TGTGCCAGCAGCCCCCGACTAGCGGGGGGAAATGAGCAGTTCTTC
J gene: TRBJ2-7; D gene: .; clone size: .; V gene: TRBV30; CDR3 protein: CAWSLPTRGYEQYF; CDR3 DNA: TGTGCCTGGAGTTTGCCTACCAGGGGCTACGAGCAGTACTTC
J gene: TRBJ1-2; D gene: TRBD1; clone size: .; V gene: TRBV4-3; CDR3 protein: CASSHDRDDYGYTF; CDR3 DNA: TGCGCCAGCAGCCATGACAGGGACGACTATGGCTACACCTTC
J gene: TRBJ2-3; D gene: .; clone size: once; V gene: TRBV20-1; CDR3 protein: CSARSPRRPDTQYF; CDR3 DNA: TGCAGTGCTCGAAGTCCCCGTCGTCCAGATACGCAGTATTTT
J gene: TRBJ2-4; D gene: .; clone size: .; V gene: TRBV20-1; CDR3 protein: CSARDERIIQYF; CDR3 DNA: TGCAGTGCTAGAGATGAGCGGATCATTCAGTACTTC
J gene: TRBJ2-1; D gene: TRBD2; clone size: .; V gene: TRBV13; CDR3 protein: CASSLVSGGARENEQFF; CDR3 DNA: TGTGCCAGCAGCTTAGTAAGCGGGGGGGCCAGAGAAAATGAGCAGTTCTTC
J gene: TRBJ2-3; D gene: .; clone size: .; V gene: TRBV30; CDR3 protein: CAWRIPLFGTQYF; CDR3 DNA: TGTGCCTGGAGAATTCCGCTGTTTGGTACGCAGTATTTT
J gene: TRBJ2-3; D gene: .; clone size: .; V gene: TRBV12-5; CDR3 protein: CASGRPFSTDTQYF; CDR3 DNA: TGTGCTAGTGGGCGTCCCTTCAGCACAGATACGCAGTATTTT
J gene: TRBJ1-1; D gene: .; clone size: .; V gene: TRBV30; CDR3 protein: CAWSRGANRDTEAFF; CDR3 DNA: TGTGCCTGGAGCCGCGGGGCTAACCGGGACACTGAAGCTTTCTTT
J gene: TRBJ2-7; D gene: TRBD1; clone size: .; V gene: TRBV6-2/TRBV6-3; CDR3 protein: CASSYGSGTAIYEQYF; CDR3 DNA: TGTGCCAGCAGTTACGGATCCGGGACAGCGATCTACGAGCAGTACTTC
J gene: TRBJ2-2; D gene: .; clone size: .; V gene: TRBV24-1; CDR3 protein: CATSDQTGYGGELFF; CDR3 DNA: TGTGCCACCAGTGACCAAACAGGGTACGGCGGGGAGCTGTTTTTT
J gene: TRBJ1-4; D gene: TRBD1; clone size: once; V gene: TRBV4-3; CDR3 protein: CASSQGSGPGGDEKLFF; CDR3 DNA: TGCGCCAGCAGCCAAGGGAGTGGGCCAGGGGGCGATGAAAAACTGTTTTTT
J gene: TRBJ2-1; D gene: .; clone size: .; V gene: TRBV7-9; CDR3 protein: CASTPPGTQQFF; CDR3 DNA: TGTGCCAGCACCCCCCCCGGGACGCAGCAGTTCTTC
J gene: TRBJ2-5; D gene: .; clone size: once; V gene: TRBV7-2; CDR3 protein: CASSLLSGVPETQYF; CDR3 DNA: TGTGCCAGCAGCTTACTCTCCGGGGTCCCCGAGACCCAGTACTTC
J gene: TRBJ2-1; D gene: .; clone size: .; V gene: TRBV7-9; CDR3 protein: CASSLGFGGALRNEQFF; CDR3 DNA: TGTGCCAGCAGCTTAGGATTTGGGGGGGCTTTAAGGAATGAGCAGTTCTTC
J gene: TRBJ1-1; D gene: TRBD1; clone size: .; V gene: TRBV20-1; CDR3 protein: CSARDLTGGLGDTEAFF; CDR3 DNA: TGCAGTGCTAGAGATTTGACAGGGGGCCTTGGGGACACTGAAGCTTTCTTT
J gene: TRBJ1-1; D gene: TRBD1; clone size: .; V gene: TRBV7-2; CDR3 protein: CASNFRGLGTEAFF; CDR3 DNA: TGTGCCAGCAACTTCAGGGGGCTTGGGACTGAAGCTTTCTTT
J gene: TRBJ1-1; D gene: .; clone size: once; V gene: TRBV6-4; CDR3 protein: CASGQGQVTEAFF; CDR3 DNA: TGTGCCAGCGGGCAGGGACAAGTAACTGAAGCTTTCTTT
J gene: TRBJ1-1; D gene: .; clone size: .; V gene: TRBV30; CDR3 protein: CAWSRPMNTEAFF; CDR3 DNA: TGTGCCTGGAGTCGTCCGATGAACACTGAAGCTTTCTTT
J gene: TRBJ2-1; D gene: .; clone size: .; V gene: TRBV7-9; CDR3 protein: CASSSPDRPNEQFF; CDR3 DNA: TGTGCCAGCAGCTCCCCCGACAGGCCCAATGAGCAGTTCTTC
J gene: TRBJ2-3; D gene: .; clone size: .; V gene: TRBV5-4; CDR3 protein: CASSLFATDTQYF; CDR3 DNA: TGTGCCAGCAGCTTATTTGCTACAGATACGCAGTATTTT
J gene: TRBJ1-6; D gene: .; clone size: .; V gene: TRBV19; CDR3 protein: CASTKTGITYNSPLHF; CDR3 DNA: TGTGCCAGTACCAAGACAGGCATCACCTATAATTCACCCCTCCACTTT
J gene: TRBJ1-1; D gene: .; clone size: .; V gene: TRBV7-2; CDR3 protein: CASISPWGTEAFF; CDR3 DNA: TGTGCCAGCATCTCTCCATGGGGCACTGAAGCTTTCTTT
J gene: TRBJ2-5; D gene: TRBD2; clone size: few; V gene: TRBV7-2; CDR3 protein: CASSLGGSQETQYF; CDR3 DNA: TGCGCCAGCAGCTTGGGCGGGAGCCAAGAGACCCAGTACTTC
J gene: TRBJ1-5; D gene: TRBD1; clone size: few; V gene: TRBV27; CDR3 protein: CASSRDRVSQPQHF; CDR3 DNA: TGTGCCAGCAGCCGGGACAGGGTCTCCCAGCCCCAGCATTTT
J gene: TRBJ2-7; D gene: .; clone size: .; V gene: TRBV5-6; CDR3 protein: CASSLLQGHEQYF; CDR3 DNA: TGTGCCAGCAGCTTGCTCCAGGGACACGAGCAGTACTTC
J gene: TRBJ1-1; D gene: .; clone size: .; V gene: TRBV30; CDR3 protein: CAWTTTFKAEAFF; CDR3 DNA: TGTGCCTGGACTACAACCTTTAAGGCTGAAGCTTTCTTT
J gene: TRBJ2-6; D gene: TRBD1; clone size: .; V gene: TRBV5-1; CDR3 protein: CASSTRGSGANVLTF; CDR3 DNA: TGCGCCAGCAGCACCAGGGGGTCTGGGGCCAACGTCCTGACTTTC
J gene: TRBJ1-1; D gene: .; clone size: .; V gene: TRBV29-1; CDR3 protein: CSVEDRDEAFF; CDR3 DNA: TGCAGCGTTGAAGACAGGGATGAAGCTTTCTTT
J gene: TRBJ1-5; D gene: TRBD1; clone size: .; V gene: TRBV30; CDR3 protein: CAWRAGNRGHNQPQHF; CDR3 DNA: TGTGCCTGGAGAGCTGGAAACAGGGGGCACAATCAGCCCCAGCATTTT
J gene: TRBJ1-2; D gene: TRBD1; clone size: .; V gene: TRBV20-1; CDR3 protein: CSASPDRVYGYTF; CDR3 DNA: TGCAGTGCTTCTCCGGACAGGGTCTATGGCTACACCTTC
J gene: TRBJ1-2; D gene: .; clone size: .; V gene: TRBV27; CDR3 protein: CASSFGPGYGYTF; CDR3 DNA: TGTGCCAGCAGTTTCGGCCCAGGGTATGGCTACACCTTC
J gene: TRBJ1-5; D gene: .; clone size: .; V gene: TRBV15; CDR3 protein: CATSRDLSNQPQHF; CDR3 DNA: TGTGCCACCAGCAGAGATCTCAGCAATCAGCCCCAGCATTTT
J gene: TRBJ2-5; D gene: TRBD2; clone size: .; V gene: TRBV20-1; CDR3 protein: CSASGTSGGIQETQYF; CDR3 DNA: TGCAGTGCGTCCGGGACTAGTGGGGGGATCCAAGAGACCCAGTACTTC
J gene: TRBJ2-7; D gene: TRBD1; clone size: .; V gene: TRBV7-6; CDR3 protein: CASSSDRGREQYF; CDR3 DNA: TGTGCCAGCAGCTCAGACAGGGGGCGCGAGCAGTACTTC
J gene: TRBJ2-1; D gene: .; clone size: .; V gene: TRBV15; CDR3 protein: CATSRVHLKSNEQFF; CDR3 DNA: TGTGCCACCAGCAGAGTCCACCTCAAGTCCAATGAGCAGTTCTTC
J gene: TRBJ2-1; D gene: TRBD1; clone size: .; V gene: TRBV9; CDR3 protein: CASSVGRRDRGVDEQFF; CDR3 DNA: TGTGCCAGCAGCGTAGGTCGGAGGGACAGGGGGGTGGATGAGCAGTTCTTC
J gene: TRBJ2-7; D gene: TRBD1; clone size: once; V gene: TRBV4-2; CDR3 protein: CASSQETGYSYEQYF; CDR3 DNA: TGTGCCAGCAGCCAAGAGACAGGGTATTCCTACGAGCAGTACTTC
J gene: TRBJ2-7; D gene: TRBD2; clone size: .; V gene: TRBV4-2; CDR3 protein: CASSQDSGTSGGAWGEQYF; CDR3 DNA: TGTGCCAGCAGCCAAGATTCCGGGACTAGCGGGGGGGCCTGGGGAGAGCAGTACTTC
J gene: TRBJ2-3; D gene: TRBD2; clone size: .; V gene: TRBV7-9; CDR3 protein: CASSLGTSGTDTQYF; CDR3 DNA: TGTGCCAGCAGCCTAGGGACTAGCGGCACAGATACGCAGTATTTT
J gene: TRBJ2-4; D gene: .; clone size: .; V gene: TRBV11-1; CDR3 protein: CASGGPTENIQYF; CDR3 DNA: TGTGCCAGCGGGGGACCCACGGAGAACATTCAGTACTTC
J gene: TRBJ2-5; D gene: .; clone size: .; V gene: TRBV27; CDR3 protein: CASSPRDPRETQYF; CDR3 DNA: TGTGCCAGCAGTCCGCGGGATCCCAGAGAGACCCAGTACTTC
J gene: TRBJ1-5; D gene: .; clone size: .; V gene: TRBV9; CDR3 protein: CASSVADNQPQHF; CDR3 DNA: TGTGCCAGCAGCGTAGCGGACAATCAGCCCCAGCATTTT
J gene: TRBJ2-5; D gene: .; clone size: once; V gene: TRBV29-1; CDR3 protein: CSVEVDPLRGTQYF; CDR3 DNA: TGCAGCGTTGAAGTGGATCCCTTAAGAGGGACCCAGTACTTC
J gene: TRBJ1-1; D gene: .; clone size: .; V gene: TRBV7-2; CDR3 protein: CASTSSAGHSEAFF; CDR3 DNA: TGTGCCAGCACATCCTCAGCAGGGCATTCTGAAGCTTTCTTT
J gene: TRBJ2-3; D gene: .; clone size: .; V gene: TRBV28; CDR3 protein: CASSLLGVDTQYF; CDR3 DNA: TGTGCCAGCAGTTTATTGGGGGTTGATACGCAGTATTTT
J gene: TRBJ2-5; D gene: .; clone size: once; V gene: TRBV20-1; CDR3 protein: CSAGRAQETQYF; CDR3 DNA: TGCAGTGCTGGTCGGGCCCAAGAGACCCAGTACTTC
J gene: TRBJ1-2; D gene: .; clone size: .; V gene: TRBV30; CDR3 protein: CAWQGLSRGYTF; CDR3 DNA: TGTGCCTGGCAGGGCCTGAGTCGTGGCTACACCTTC
J gene: TRBJ1-5; D gene: .; clone size: .; V gene: TRBV27; CDR3 protein: CASSLEGYSNQPQHF; CDR3 DNA: TGTGCCAGCAGTTTAGAAGGATATAGCAATCAGCCCCAGCATTTT